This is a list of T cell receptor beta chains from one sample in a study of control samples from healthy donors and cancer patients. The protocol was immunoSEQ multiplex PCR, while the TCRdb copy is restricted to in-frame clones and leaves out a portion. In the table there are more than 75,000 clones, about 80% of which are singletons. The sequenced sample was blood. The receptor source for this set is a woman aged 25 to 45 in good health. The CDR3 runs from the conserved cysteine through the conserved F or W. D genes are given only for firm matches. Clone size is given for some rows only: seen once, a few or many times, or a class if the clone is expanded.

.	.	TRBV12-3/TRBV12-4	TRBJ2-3	TGTGCCAGCAGTTTTACCGATACGCAGTATTTT	CASSFTDTQYF
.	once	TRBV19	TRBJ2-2	TGTGCCAGTAGTATCCCGGGGACGATCAACACCGGGGAGCTGTTTTTT	CASSIPGTINTGELFF
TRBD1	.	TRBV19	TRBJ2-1	TGTGCCAGTAGTATTAAAGGGCAGGGGGCTGTGGTCTTC	CASSIKGQGAVVF
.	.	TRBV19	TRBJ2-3	TGTGCCAGTAGTACTGGAACCGGGACTTCTTTT	CASSTGTGTSF
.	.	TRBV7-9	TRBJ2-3	TGTGCCAGCAGCTTATCTGGAGATACGCAGTATTTT	CASSLSGDTQYF
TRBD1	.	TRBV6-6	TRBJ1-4	TGTGCCAGCACCCTGGACAGGGAGGAAAAACTGTTTTTT	CASTLDREEKLFF
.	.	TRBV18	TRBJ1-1	TGTGCCAGCTCACCTTCCCAGGCACCGGGGGCTGAAGCTTTCTTT	CASSPSQAPGAEAFF
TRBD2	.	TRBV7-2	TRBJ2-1	TGTGCCAGCAGCTTAGAGTCTAGCGGGGGTGCGCAGTTCTTC	CASSLESSGGAQFF
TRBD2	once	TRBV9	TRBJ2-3	TGTGCCAGCAGCGGCGTTTTAAGGGCGGGGGTACGCACAGATACGCAGTATTTT	CASSGVLRAGVRTDTQYF
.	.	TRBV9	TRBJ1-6	TGTGCCAGCAGCGCCGGGGCAAATTCACCCCTCCACTTT	CASSAGANSPLHF
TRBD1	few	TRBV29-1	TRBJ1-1	TGCAGCGGGTTCTCGGGACAGGGTGGGACTGAAGCTTTCTTT	CSGFSGQGGTEAFF
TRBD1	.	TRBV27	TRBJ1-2	TGTGCCAGCAGTCCCCGGGCGGGGACAGGGGTCGGCTATGGCTACACCTTC	CASSPRAGTGVGYGYTF
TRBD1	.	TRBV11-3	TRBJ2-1	TGTGCCAGCAGCTTAGTGGGAACAGGGGGCTACAATGAGCAGTTCTTC	CASSLVGTGGYNEQFF
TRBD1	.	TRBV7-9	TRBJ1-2	TGTGCCAGCAGCGGGGACAGCCACTATGGCTACACCTTC	CASSGDSHYGYTF
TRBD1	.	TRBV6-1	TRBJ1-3	TGTGCCAGCAGTGCCGGGACAGGGGCGGCTGGAAACACCATATATTTT	CASSAGTGAAGNTIYF
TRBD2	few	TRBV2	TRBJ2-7	TGTGCCAGCAGTCGAACTAGCGGGGGGGCCCACGAGCAGTACTTC	CASSRTSGGAHEQYF
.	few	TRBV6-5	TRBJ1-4	TGTGCCAGCAGCACGGGGGCCAATGAAAAACTGTTTTTT	CASSTGANEKLFF
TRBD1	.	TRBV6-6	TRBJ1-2	TGTGCCAGCAGTTACGGGACAGGGTCACTTGGCTACACCTTC	CASSYGTGSLGYTF
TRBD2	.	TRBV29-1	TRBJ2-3	TGCAGCGTTTTCTATCCTTCGCTAGCGGGGGTGGTTAGCACAGATACGCAGTATTTT	CSVFYPSLAGVVSTDTQYF
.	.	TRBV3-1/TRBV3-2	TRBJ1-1	TGTGCCAGCAGCCCTACAGGGTTTGAGAACACTGAAGCTTTCTTT	CASSPTGFENTEAFF
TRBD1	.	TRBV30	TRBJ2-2	TGTGCCTGGACACCGGTTGCGACAGGGTTGTTCGCCGGGGAGCTGTTTTTT	CAWTPVATGLFAGELFF
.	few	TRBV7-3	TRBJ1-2	TGTGCCAGCAGCTTACTAGGGGGAATTGGCTACACCTTC	CASSLLGGIGYTF
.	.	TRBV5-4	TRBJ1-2	TGTGCCAGCAGCCTGGCGGGGATTTCCTATGGCTACACCTTC	CASSLAGISYGYTF
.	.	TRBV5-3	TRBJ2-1	TGTGCCAGAAGCTCCGCCAGTGAGCAGTTCTTC	CARSSASEQFF
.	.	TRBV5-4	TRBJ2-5	TGTGCCAGCAGCTACCCCTCTTCTCCGACCCAGTACTTC	CASSYPSSPTQYF
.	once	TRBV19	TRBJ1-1	TGTGCCAGTAGCCACTCGGGGGTCCCAAACACTGAAGCTTTCTTT	CASSHSGVPNTEAFF
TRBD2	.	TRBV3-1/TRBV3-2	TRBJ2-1	TGTGCCAGCAGCCAAGGAGCGAGCGGGGGGGCCTTCGGTTCATCGCGCGAGCAGTTCTTC	CASSQGASGGAFGSSREQFF
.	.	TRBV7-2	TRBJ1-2	TGTGCCAGCAGCTTACGAGTTCCGGGACAAGCTAACTATGGCTACACCTTC	CASSLRVPGQANYGYTF
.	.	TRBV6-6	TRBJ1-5	TGTGCCAGCAGTTACCTGGCGCCAAATAGCAATCAGCCCCAGCATTTT	CASSYLAPNSNQPQHF
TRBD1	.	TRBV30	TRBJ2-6	TGTGCCTGGTCCCGGGACAGCTCTGGGGCCAACGTCCTGACTTTC	CAWSRDSSGANVLTF
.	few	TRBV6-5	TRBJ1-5	TGTGCCAGCAGGGACACCGGGGGGCCCCAGCATTTT	CASRDTGGPQHF
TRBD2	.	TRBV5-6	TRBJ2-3	TGTGCCAGCAGCTCCCCGAGCGGGGGGGCAGATACGCAGTATTTT	CASSSPSGGADTQYF
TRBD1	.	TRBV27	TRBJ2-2	TGTGCCAGCAGTTTAAGGGGGCCTCAGGCCGGGGAGCTGTTTTTT	CASSLRGPQAGELFF
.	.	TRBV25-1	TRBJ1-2	TGTGCCAGCAGTGAATTTACGAGGGGTAAGGATGGCTACACCTTC	CASSEFTRGKDGYTF
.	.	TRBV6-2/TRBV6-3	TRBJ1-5	TGTGCCAGCAGTCAGGAACACGGGAGGCAGCCCCAGCATTTT	CASSQEHGRQPQHF
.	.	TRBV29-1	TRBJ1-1	TGCAGCGTTGATCCGGACAGACGAAACACTGAAGCTTTCTTT	CSVDPDRRNTEAFF
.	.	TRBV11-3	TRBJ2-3	TGTGCCAGCAGCCCCCGCCGGGATTCGGCGCAGTATTTT	CASSPRRDSAQYF
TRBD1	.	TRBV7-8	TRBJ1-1	TGTGCCAGCAGCTCTTACAGGGGCGGGAACACTGAAGCTTTCTTT	CASSSYRGGNTEAFF
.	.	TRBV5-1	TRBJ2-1	TGCGCCAGCAGCTTGACAGCGGGGGGACAGGATGAGCAGTTCTTC	CASSLTAGGQDEQFF
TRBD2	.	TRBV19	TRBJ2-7	TGTGCCAGTACCGCCTCTTCGGGGGGCTACGAGCAGTACTTC	CASTASSGGYEQYF
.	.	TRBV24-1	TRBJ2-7	TGTGCCACCAGTGATTCGAGGGTGGACTACGAGCAGTACTTC	CATSDSRVDYEQYF
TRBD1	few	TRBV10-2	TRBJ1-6	TGCGCCAGCAGGGAGGACCCGACAGGGATTCTCCCCCCCCTCCACTTT	CASREDPTGILPPLHF
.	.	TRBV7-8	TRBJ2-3	TGTGCCAGCAGCTTAGCAGGGAGAGATACGCAGTATTTT	CASSLAGRDTQYF
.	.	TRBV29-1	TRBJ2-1	TGCAGCGTTGTCCGCGACTACAAAGAGCAGTTCTTC	CSVVRDYKEQFF
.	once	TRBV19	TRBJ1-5	TGTGCCAGCAGCGTCGCCAGAGTTCAGCCCCAGCATTTT	CASSVARVQPQHF